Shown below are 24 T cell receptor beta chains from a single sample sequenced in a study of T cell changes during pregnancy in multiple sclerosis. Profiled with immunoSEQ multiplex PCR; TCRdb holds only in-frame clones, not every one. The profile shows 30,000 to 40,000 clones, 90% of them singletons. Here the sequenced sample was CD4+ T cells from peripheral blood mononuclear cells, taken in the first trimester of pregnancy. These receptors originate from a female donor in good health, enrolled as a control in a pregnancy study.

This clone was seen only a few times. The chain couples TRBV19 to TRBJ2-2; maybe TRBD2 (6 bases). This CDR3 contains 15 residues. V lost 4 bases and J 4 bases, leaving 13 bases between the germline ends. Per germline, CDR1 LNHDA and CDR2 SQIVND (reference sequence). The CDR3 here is CASSTSGGITGELFF. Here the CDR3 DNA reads TGTGCCAGTAGTACCTCCGGAGGGATCACCGGGGAGCTGTTTTTT.

CDR3 in amino acids: CASSAESTSDQPQHF. As DNA, the CDR3 is TGTGCCAGCAGCGCCGAGTCCACTTCTGATCAGCCCCAGCATTTT. This rearrangement joins TRBV9 to TRBJ1-5; no clear D. This CDR3 has 15 amino acids. Germline CDR1 is SGDLS and CDR2 is YYNGEE. The ends were cut back, 3 bases at V and 5 bases at J, with 15 bases in the middle.

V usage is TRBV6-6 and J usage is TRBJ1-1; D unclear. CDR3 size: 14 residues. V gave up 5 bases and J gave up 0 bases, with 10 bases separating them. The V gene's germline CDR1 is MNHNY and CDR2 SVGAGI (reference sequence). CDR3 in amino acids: CASSPWEMNTEAFF. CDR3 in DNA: TGTGCCAGCAGTCCGTGGGAGATGAACACTGAAGCTTTCTTT.

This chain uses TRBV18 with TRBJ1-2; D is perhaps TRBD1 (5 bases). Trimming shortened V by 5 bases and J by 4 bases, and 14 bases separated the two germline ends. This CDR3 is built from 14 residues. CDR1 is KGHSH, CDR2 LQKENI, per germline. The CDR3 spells CASSSDRHSYGYTF. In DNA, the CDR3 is TGTGCCAGCTCATCCGACAGACATTCCTATGGCTACACCTTC.

The CDR3 bases are TGTGCCAGCAGCCCCTATCAGCGGGGGGGACAGTCCATTACTGAAGCTTTCTTT. Translating gives CASSPYQRGGQSITEAFF. This rearrangement joins TRBV7-2 to TRBJ1-1, with 7 positions matching TRBD1. V lost 5 bases to trimming and J lost 5 bases; unmatched junction nucleotides: 20. CDR1 and CDR2 (germline): SGHTA, FQGNSA. This CDR3 spans 18 amino acids.

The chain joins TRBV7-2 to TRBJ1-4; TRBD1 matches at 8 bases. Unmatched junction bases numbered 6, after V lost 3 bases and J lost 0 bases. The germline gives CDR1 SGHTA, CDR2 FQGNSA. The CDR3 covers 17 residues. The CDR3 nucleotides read TGTGCCAGCAGCTTCCGGACAGGGCAGGCAACTAATGAAAAACTGTTTTTT. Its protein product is CASSFRTGQATNEKLFF.

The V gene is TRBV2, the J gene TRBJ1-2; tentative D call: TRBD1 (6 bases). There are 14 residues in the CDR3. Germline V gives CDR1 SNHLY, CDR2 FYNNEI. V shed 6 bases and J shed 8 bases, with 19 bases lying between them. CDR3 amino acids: CASSRRDTVRGYTF. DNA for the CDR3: TGTGCCAGCAGCCGCCGGGACACGGTGCGCGGCTACACCTTC.

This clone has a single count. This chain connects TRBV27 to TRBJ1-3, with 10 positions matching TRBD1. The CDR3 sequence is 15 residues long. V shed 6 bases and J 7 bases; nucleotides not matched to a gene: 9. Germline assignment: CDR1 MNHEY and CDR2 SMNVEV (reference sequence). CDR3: CASSDTGQGINTIYF. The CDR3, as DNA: TGTGCCAGCAGCGATACGGGACAGGGGATCAACACCATATATTTT.

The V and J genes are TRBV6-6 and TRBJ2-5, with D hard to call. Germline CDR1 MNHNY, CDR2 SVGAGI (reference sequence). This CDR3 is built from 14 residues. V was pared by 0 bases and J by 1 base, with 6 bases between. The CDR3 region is CASSYSGSQETQYF. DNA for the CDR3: TGTGCCAGCAGTTACTCTGGCAGCCAAGAGACCCAGTACTTC.

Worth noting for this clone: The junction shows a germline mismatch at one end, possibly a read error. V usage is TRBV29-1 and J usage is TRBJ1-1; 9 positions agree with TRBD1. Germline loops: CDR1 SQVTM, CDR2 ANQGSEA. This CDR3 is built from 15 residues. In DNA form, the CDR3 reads TGCAGCGTGGAAGGGACAGGGAGTTTGTACACTGAAGCTTTCTTT. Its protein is CSVEGTGSLYTEAFF.

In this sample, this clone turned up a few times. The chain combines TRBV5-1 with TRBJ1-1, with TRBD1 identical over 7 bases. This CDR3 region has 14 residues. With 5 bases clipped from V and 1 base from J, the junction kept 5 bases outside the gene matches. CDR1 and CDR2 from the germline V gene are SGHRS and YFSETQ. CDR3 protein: CASSLQGSNTEAFF. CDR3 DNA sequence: TGCGCCAGCAGTCTACAGGGGTCGAACACTGAAGCTTTCTTT.

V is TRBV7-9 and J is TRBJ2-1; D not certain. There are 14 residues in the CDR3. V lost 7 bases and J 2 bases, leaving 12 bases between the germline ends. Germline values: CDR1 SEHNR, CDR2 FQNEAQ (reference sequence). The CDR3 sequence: CASTFQGAYNEQFF. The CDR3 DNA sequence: TGTGCCAGCACCTTCCAAGGAGCCTACAATGAGCAGTTCTTC.

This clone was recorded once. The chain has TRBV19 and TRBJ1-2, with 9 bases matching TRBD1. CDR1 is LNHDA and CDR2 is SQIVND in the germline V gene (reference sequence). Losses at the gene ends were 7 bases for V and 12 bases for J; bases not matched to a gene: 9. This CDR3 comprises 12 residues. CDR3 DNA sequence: TGTGCCAGTATGGGGAGGACAGGGGATCACACCTTC. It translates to CASMGRTGDHTF.

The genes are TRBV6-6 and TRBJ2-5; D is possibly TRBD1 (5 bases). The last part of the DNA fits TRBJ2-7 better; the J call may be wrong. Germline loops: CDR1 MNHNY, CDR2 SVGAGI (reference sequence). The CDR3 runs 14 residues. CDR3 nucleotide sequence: TGTGCCAGCAAAATCACAGGCTCCGGCTTCGAGCAGTACTTC. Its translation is CASKITGSGFEQYF.

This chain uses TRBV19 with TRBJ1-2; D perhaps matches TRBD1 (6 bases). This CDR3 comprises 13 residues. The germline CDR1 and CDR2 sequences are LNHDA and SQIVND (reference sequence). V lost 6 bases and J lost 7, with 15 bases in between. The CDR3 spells CASSTRQVVGYTF. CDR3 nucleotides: TGTGCCAGTAGCACCAGACAGGTTGTTGGCTACACCTTC.

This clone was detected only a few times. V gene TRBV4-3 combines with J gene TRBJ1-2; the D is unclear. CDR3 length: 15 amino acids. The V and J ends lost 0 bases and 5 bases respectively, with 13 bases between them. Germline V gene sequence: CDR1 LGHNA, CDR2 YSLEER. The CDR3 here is CASSQDDISGYGYTF. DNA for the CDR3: TGCGCCAGCAGCCAAGATGATATTTCAGGATATGGCTACACCTTC.

The CDR3 DNA is TGTGCCAGTAGTATAAGTGGACAGGGGATGAGTGGCTACACCTTC. The encoded protein is CASSISGQGMSGYTF. J is TRBJ1-2 and V is TRBV19, with 9 bases fitting TRBD1. V shed 2 bases and J 7 bases; nucleotides not matched to a gene: 8. In germline, CDR1 is LNHDA, CDR2 SQIVND (reference sequence). There are 15 residues in the CDR3. Full variable domain (remainder filled in from reference TRBV19 and TRBJ1-2): DGGITQSPKYLFRKEGQNVTLSCEQNLNHDAMYWYRQDPGQGLRLIYYSQIVNDFQKGDIAEGYSVSREKKESFPLTVTSAQKNPTAFYLCASSISGQGMSGYTFGSGTRLTVV.

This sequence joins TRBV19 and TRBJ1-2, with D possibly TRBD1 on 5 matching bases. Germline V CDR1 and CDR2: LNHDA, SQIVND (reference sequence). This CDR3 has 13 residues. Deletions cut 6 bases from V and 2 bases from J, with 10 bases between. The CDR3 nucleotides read TGTGCCAGTAGAAGACAGTCGAACTATGGCTACACCTTC. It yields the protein CASRRQSNYGYTF.

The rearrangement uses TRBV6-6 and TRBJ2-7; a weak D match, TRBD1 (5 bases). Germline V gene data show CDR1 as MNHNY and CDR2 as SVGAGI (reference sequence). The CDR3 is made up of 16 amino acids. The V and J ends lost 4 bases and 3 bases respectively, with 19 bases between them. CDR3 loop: CASSSPTGVFRYEQYF. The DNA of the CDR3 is TGTGCCAGCAGTTCACCAACAGGAGTCTTCCGCTACGAGCAGTACTTC.

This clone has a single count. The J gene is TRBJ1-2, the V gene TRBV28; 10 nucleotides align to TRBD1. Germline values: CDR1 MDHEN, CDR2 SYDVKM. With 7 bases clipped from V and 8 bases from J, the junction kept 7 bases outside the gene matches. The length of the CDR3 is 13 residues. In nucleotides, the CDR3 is TGTGCCAGCACCATGACAGGGGGCGGCGGCTACACCTTC. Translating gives CASTMTGGGGYTF.

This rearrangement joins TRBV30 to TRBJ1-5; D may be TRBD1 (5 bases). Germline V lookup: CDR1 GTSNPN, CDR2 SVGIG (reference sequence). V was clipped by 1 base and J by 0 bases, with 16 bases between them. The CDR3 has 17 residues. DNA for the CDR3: TGTGCCTGGAGTGCCGGGGGGGTAACTTATAGCAATCAGCCCCAGCATTTT. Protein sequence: CAWSAGGVTYSNQPQHF.

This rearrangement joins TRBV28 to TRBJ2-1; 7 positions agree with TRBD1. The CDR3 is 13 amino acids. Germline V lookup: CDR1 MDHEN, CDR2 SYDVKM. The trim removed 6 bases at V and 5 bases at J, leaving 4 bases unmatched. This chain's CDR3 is CASRSTGNNEQFF. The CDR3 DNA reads TGTGCCAGCAGGTCGACAGGGAACAATGAGCAGTTCTTC.

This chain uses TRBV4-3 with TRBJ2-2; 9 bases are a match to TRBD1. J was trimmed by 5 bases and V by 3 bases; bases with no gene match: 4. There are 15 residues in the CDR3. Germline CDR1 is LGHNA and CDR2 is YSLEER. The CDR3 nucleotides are TGCGCCAGCAGCCACCACAGGGGGCGAACCGGGGAGCTGTTTTTT. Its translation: CASSHHRGRTGELFF.

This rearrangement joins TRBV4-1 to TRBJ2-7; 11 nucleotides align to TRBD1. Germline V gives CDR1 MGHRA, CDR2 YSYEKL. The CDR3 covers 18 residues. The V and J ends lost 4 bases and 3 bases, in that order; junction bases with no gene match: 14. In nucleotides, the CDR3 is TGCGCCAGCAGCCCGAAATCGTTCGGACAGGGGGCAGACTACGAGCAGTACTTC. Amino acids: CASSPKSFGQGADYEQYF.